These T cell receptor beta chains were read from a single sample in a study of graft-versus-host responses after intestinal transplantation. Their target antigens are unknown. TCRdb's table, derived via immunoSEQ multiplex PCR, lists solely in-frame clones and lacks some. Of 70,000 to 80,000 clones detected, 90% appear once; the ten largest clones hold about 1.3%. Sequencing used unstimulated CD8+ T cells sorted from spleen or lymph node cells, obtained before intestinal transplant. These receptors were taken from a human donor who received an intestinal transplant. The CDR3 runs from the conserved cysteine through the conserved F or W. The order of the fields is D gene, V gene, clone size, J gene, CDR3 protein, CDR3 DNA. The D gene is left open where the match is weak. Some rows mark clone size as missing; the rest say once, few, many or name a class of expanded clone.

D: TRBD2
V: TRBV10-2
size: NA
J: TRBJ2-5
CDR3: CASTGTSGGGTQYF
DNA: TGCGCCAGCACCGGGACTAGCGGGGGCGGGACCCAGTACTTC

D: TRBD1
V: TRBV13
size: NA
J: TRBJ1-1
CDR3: CASSLPVDGTGGTEAFF
DNA: TGTGCCAGCAGCTTACCGGTTGACGGGACAGGGGGTACTGAAGCTTTCTTT

D: NA
V: TRBV6-5
size: NA
J: TRBJ2-2
CDR3: CASSYNGGVTGELFF
DNA: TGTGCCAGCAGTTATAACGGGGGAGTAACCGGGGAGCTGTTTTTT

D: TRBD1
V: TRBV27
size: NA
J: TRBJ1-2
CDR3: CASSLSRTGYGYTF
DNA: TGTGCCAGCAGTTTATCCCGGACAGGGTATGGCTACACCTTC

D: TRBD1
V: TRBV7-9
size: NA
J: TRBJ2-2
CDR3: CASSPTGGAGTGELFF
DNA: TGTGCCAGCAGCCCGACAGGGGGCGCGGGCACCGGGGAGCTGTTTTTT

D: TRBD2
V: TRBV2
size: NA
J: TRBJ2-2
CDR3: CASSEAASGETGELFF
DNA: TGTGCCAGCAGTGAAGCGGCTAGCGGGGAGACCGGGGAGCTGTTTTTT

D: NA
V: TRBV30
size: NA
J: TRBJ1-1
CDR3: CAWKSGGTEAFF
DNA: TGTGCCTGGAAAAGCGGGGGGACTGAAGCTTTCTTT

D: TRBD1
V: TRBV2
size: NA
J: TRBJ2-1
CDR3: CASSEEGTGNFPYNEQFF
DNA: TGTGCCAGCAGTGAAGAGGGGACAGGGAATTTTCCCTACAATGAGCAGTTCTTC

D: NA
V: TRBV6-5
size: NA
J: TRBJ1-4
CDR3: CASSYSRGWEKLFF
DNA: TGTGCCAGCAGTTACTCTAGAGGGTGGGAAAAACTGTTTTTT

D: TRBD2
V: TRBV7-3
size: once
J: TRBJ2-3
CDR3: CASSSSGVSTDTQYF
DNA: TGTGCCAGCAGCTCTAGCGGGGTTAGCACAGATACGCAGTATTTT

D: NA
V: TRBV2
size: NA
J: TRBJ2-7
CDR3: CASGRENEQYF
DNA: TGTGCCAGCGGCCGGGAAAACGAGCAGTACTTC

D: NA
V: TRBV5-4
size: NA
J: TRBJ1-1
CDR3: CASSLTGLDTEAFF
DNA: TGTGCCAGCAGCTTGACAGGGTTGGACACTGAAGCTTTCTTT

D: NA
V: TRBV27
size: NA
J: TRBJ1-6
CDR3: CASSYPDSPLHF
DNA: TGTGCCAGCAGTTACCCGGATTCACCCCTCCACTTT

D: TRBD1
V: TRBV5-4
size: once
J: TRBJ1-1
CDR3: CAQGGQGNTEAFF
DNA: TGTGCCCAAGGGGGACAGGGCAACACTGAAGCTTTCTTT

D: TRBD1
V: TRBV16
size: NA
J: TRBJ2-7
CDR3: CASSKDRGRVYEQYF
DNA: TGTGCCAGCAGCAAAGACAGGGGGCGCGTCTACGAGCAGTACTTC

D: NA
V: TRBV2
size: few
J: TRBJ1-1
CDR3: CASGGGTEAFF
DNA: TGTGCCAGCGGGGGGGGGACTGAAGCTTTCTTT

D: TRBD1
V: TRBV27
size: NA
J: TRBJ2-2
CDR3: CASKDRMEAGELFF
DNA: TGTGCCAGCAAGGACAGGATGGAGGCCGGGGAGCTGTTTTTT

D: NA
V: TRBV15
size: NA
J: TRBJ2-3
CDR3: CATSSEGGWARRGTQYF
DNA: TGTGCCACCAGCAGTGAGGGTGGGTGGGCCCGGCGGGGTACGCAGTATTTT

D: NA
V: TRBV14
size: NA
J: TRBJ2-2
CDR3: CASSRPTSFVPGELFF
DNA: TGTGCCAGCAGCCGCCCGACTAGTTTTGTTCCCGGGGAGCTGTTTTTT

D: TRBD1
V: TRBV13
size: NA
J: TRBJ1-2
CDR3: CASSSGTDYGYTF
DNA: TGTGCCAGCAGCTCCGGGACAGACTATGGCTACACCTTC

D: NA
V: TRBV5-6
size: few
J: TRBJ1-1
CDR3: CASSWRQVNTEAFF
DNA: TGTGCCAGCAGCTGGAGACAGGTGAACACTGAAGCTTTCTTT

D: NA
V: TRBV27
size: NA
J: TRBJ2-1
CDR3: CASSPWTVGNEQFF
DNA: TGTGCCAGCAGTCCGTGGACAGTCGGCAATGAGCAGTTCTTC

D: TRBD1
V: TRBV27
size: NA
J: TRBJ1-1
CDR3: CASSPQQGAYTEAFF
DNA: TGTGCCAGCAGTCCGCAACAGGGGGCGTACACTGAAGCTTTCTTT

D: NA
V: TRBV6-6
size: NA
J: TRBJ2-7
CDR3: CASSYLSTLQAEQYF
DNA: TGTGCCAGCAGTTACTTGTCTACCCTTCAAGCGGAGCAGTACTTC

D: NA
V: TRBV7-6
size: NA
J: TRBJ1-2
CDR3: CASSLAPGGANYGYTF
DNA: TGTGCCAGCAGCTTAGCTCCGGGAGGGGCTAACTATGGCTACACCTTC

D: NA
V: TRBV7-9
size: NA
J: TRBJ2-1
CDR3: CASSPIGEQFF
DNA: TGTGCCAGCAGCCCAATCGGGGAGCAGTTCTTC

D: NA
V: TRBV10-3
size: NA
J: TRBJ2-7
CDR3: CAIGGYEQYF
DNA: TGTGCCATCGGCGGCTACGAGCAGTACTTC

D: NA
V: TRBV2
size: NA
J: TRBJ1-6
CDR3: CASMGPDGSPLHF
DNA: TGTGCCAGCATGGGGCCTGACGGCTCGCCCCTCCACTTT

D: TRBD2
V: TRBV7-7
size: NA
J: TRBJ2-5
CDR3: CASGLAGGETQYF
DNA: TGTGCTAGTGGACTAGCGGGGGGCGAGACCCAGTACTTC

D: NA
V: TRBV29-1
size: few
J: TRBJ1-5
CDR3: CSAGEGVNQPQHF
DNA: TGCAGCGCGGGGGAGGGGGTTAATCAGCCCCAGCATTTT

D: TRBD2
V: TRBV5-6
size: NA
J: TRBJ2-4
CDR3: CASSLVGGGGRYF
DNA: TGTGCCAGCAGCTTGGTCGGCGGGGGGGGCCGATACTTC

D: NA
V: TRBV11-2
size: NA
J: TRBJ2-3
CDR3: CASSRRRAVADTQYF
DNA: TGTGCCAGCAGCCGACGGAGGGCGGTGGCAGATACGCAGTATTTT

D: TRBD2
V: TRBV7-9
size: NA
J: TRBJ2-7
CDR3: CASASGGYEQYF
DNA: TGTGCCAGCGCCTCGGGGGGGTACGAGCAGTACTTC

D: TRBD1
V: TRBV4-1
size: NA
J: TRBJ1-1
CDR3: CASSHDRADTEAFF
DNA: TGCGCCAGCAGCCATGACAGGGCGGACACTGAAGCTTTCTTT

D: TRBD2
V: TRBV7-3
size: NA
J: TRBJ2-3
CDR3: CASSTGTSHTDTQYF
DNA: TGTGCCAGCAGCACCGGGACTAGCCACACAGATACGCAGTATTTT

D: NA
V: TRBV7-2
size: NA
J: TRBJ2-7
CDR3: CASSRDYEQYF
DNA: TGTGCCAGCAGCAGAGATTACGAGCAGTACTTC

D: NA
V: TRBV27
size: NA
J: TRBJ2-7
CDR3: CASSFGRLYEQYF
DNA: TGTGCCAGCAGTTTTGGGAGGCTCTACGAGCAGTACTTC

D: NA
V: TRBV12-5
size: NA
J: TRBJ1-1
CDR3: CASDLWGLGTEAFF
DNA: TGTGCTAGTGATCTTTGGGGGCTGGGGACTGAAGCTTTCTTT

D: TRBD1
V: TRBV7-9
size: once
J: TRBJ2-2
CDR3: CASSSLGTGGPGELFF
DNA: TGTGCCAGCAGCTCGCTGGGGACAGGGGGCCCCGGGGAGCTGTTTTTT

D: TRBD1
V: TRBV19
size: NA
J: TRBJ1-4
CDR3: CASSTRTGGDEATNEKLFF
DNA: TGTGCCAGTAGTACCAGGACAGGGGGCGACGAGGCAACTAATGAAAAACTGTTTTTT